The clone carrying this T cell receptor beta chain was seen a handful of times. Trimming at V came to 5 bases and at J to 4 bases, leaving 10 bases not matched to a gene. Per germline, CDR1 MNHEY and CDR2 SMNVEV (reference sequence). The CDR3 loop spans 15 amino acids. This record belongs to a study of blood T cells in healthy people across ages. For the second PCR, which ran for 7 to 11 cycles, a sample-barcoded 5' primer and a J-beta primer mix were used. Sequencing yielded, for each sample, at least 3 million paired-end reads carrying CDR3. TCRdb fed the 5' RACE reads into MiXCR, producing one record per CDR3 protein. In the table there are some 730,000 distinct CDR3 sequences, about 24% of which are singletons.

The receptor was derived from a man aged 65 to 79 in good health. Sequenced sample: blood. V and J are TRBV27 and TRBJ2-5; 7 nucleotides line up with TRBD1. The CDR3, as DNA: TGTGCCAGCAGTCTTACGGACAGGTCTACAGAGACCCAGTACTTC. Its protein is CASSLTDRSTETQYF.